The rows below give T cell receptor beta chains drawn from one sample of a study of low-dose radiotherapy and immunotherapy resistance in tumors. TCRdb independently ran MiXCR on the reads; one entry per CDR3 protein. The sample records tens of thousands of distinct CDR3 sequences, 20% being singletons. The sample in question was PBMCs, obtained after low-dose radiotherapy plus immunotherapy. These receptors all come from a female donor with ovarian cancer. Both conserved end residues are part of each CDR3. A D gene is named only where the DNA matches it firmly. Clone sizes are given selectively: once, few, many, or a class where the clone is expanded.

clone_size	v_call	d_call	j_call	cdr3_aa	cdr3_nt
-	TRBV30	-	TRBJ2-5	CAWSVRLGQETQYF	TGTGCCTGGAGTGTAAGGCTGGGCCAAGAGACCCAGTACTTC
-	TRBV25-1	TRBD2	TRBJ2-1	CASSEYRGLADPTQFF	TGTGCCAGCAGTGAATATAGGGGACTAGCGGACCCGACTCAGTTCTTC
many	TRBV30	-	TRBJ2-7	CAWRRTGPSYEQYF	TGTGCCTGGAGACGTACCGGCCCTTCCTACGAGCAGTACTTC
many	TRBV5-1	-	TRBJ2-7	CASSLVGSYEQYF	TGCGCCAGCAGCTTGGTGGGGTCCTACGAGCAGTACTTC
many	TRBV6-2/TRBV6-3	-	TRBJ2-1	CASSYSAENEQFF	TGTGCCAGCAGTTACTCTGCAGAGAATGAGCAGTTCTTC
few	TRBV4-2	-	TRBJ2-1	CASSQAGGGTYNEQFF	TGTGCCAGCAGCCAGGCCGGGGGCGGCACCTACAATGAGCAGTTCTTC
many	TRBV5-1	-	TRBJ2-1	CASSYASENNEQFF	TGCGCCAGCAGTTATGCTAGCGAGAACAATGAGCAGTTCTTC
many	TRBV4-1	-	TRBJ1-5	CASSQVARVGRSWPQHF	TGCGCCAGCAGCCAAGTTGCTCGGGTGGGGCGGTCCTGGCCCCAGCATTTT
few	TRBV5-1	TRBD2	TRBJ2-1	CASRNPGTSGFNEQFF	TGCGCCAGCAGGAATCCCGGGACTAGCGGTTTCAATGAGCAGTTCTTC
many	TRBV19	TRBD2	TRBJ2-3	CARVPRREGPDTQYF	TGTGCCAGGGTCCCACGGCGGGAGGGCCCAGATACGCAGTATTTT
many	TRBV11-3	TRBD1	TRBJ1-6	CASSLIFGTGESPLHF	TGTGCCAGCAGCTTAATCTTTGGGACAGGAGAGTCACCCCTCCACTTT
many	TRBV5-1	TRBD1	TRBJ2-7	CASSSRDRVPGEQYF	TGCGCCAGCAGCTCCCGGGACAGGGTACCCGGCGAGCAGTACTTC
many	TRBV6-2/TRBV6-3	-	TRBJ2-2	CASRPSTGELFF	TGTGCCAGCAGGCCCTCCACCGGGGAGCTGTTTTTT
few	TRBV4-2	-	TRBJ1-1	CASSQEPGMNTEAFF	TGTGCCAGCAGCCAAGAGCCGGGAATGAACACTGAAGCTTTCTTT
once	TRBV11-2	-	TRBJ1-2	CASSLVSPGYTF	TGTGCCAGCAGCTTAGTTTCCCCAGGCTACACCTTC
few	TRBV20-1	-	TRBJ1-6	CSASMGRSNSPLHF	TGCAGTGCTAGCATGGGCAGGTCGAATTCACCCCTCCACTTT
many	TRBV7-9	-	TRBJ1-1	CASSLEVQKAFF	TGTGCCAGCAGCTTAGAGGTCCAGAAAGCTTTCTTT
many	TRBV9	-	TRBJ1-4	CASSGGDREKLFF	TGTGCCAGCAGCGGAGGGGATCGGGAAAAACTGTTTTTT
few	TRBV5-1	TRBD1	TRBJ2-1	CASSPTTGVYNEQFF	TGCGCCAGCAGCCCTACGACAGGGGTCTACAATGAGCAGTTCTTC
-	TRBV6-2/TRBV6-3	TRBD1	TRBJ2-7	CASTTDPGQGYEQYF	TGTGCCAGCACTACGGACCCGGGACAGGGGTACGAGCAGTACTTC
-	TRBV29-1	-	TRBJ1-5	CSVARERDQPQHF	TGCAGCGTTGCCAGGGAGAGGGATCAGCCCCAGCATTTT
many	TRBV29-1	TRBD1	TRBJ2-5	CSVARDRGAETQYF	TGCAGCGTTGCCCGGGACAGGGGTGCCGAGACCCAGTACTTC
many	TRBV5-1	TRBD1	TRBJ2-1	CASSLTGGFTTDEQFF	TGCGCCAGCAGCTTAACAGGGGGATTTACTACAGATGAGCAGTTCTTC
many	TRBV5-1	TRBD2	TRBJ2-1	CASSLTSGGKVKQFF	TGCGCCAGCAGCTTGACTAGCGGAGGGAAGGTTAAGCAGTTCTTC
many	TRBV12-3/TRBV12-4	-	TRBJ2-5	CASSLVVETQYF	TGTGCCAGCAGTTTAGTTGTGGAGACCCAGTACTTC
many	TRBV4-1	-	TRBJ2-7	CASSQDLGGIFSYEQYF	TGCGCCAGCAGCCAAGATCTAGGCGGGATTTTCTCCTACGAGCAGTACTTC
many	TRBV7-2	TRBD1	TRBJ1-5	CASSVSSDRVGWPQHF	TGTGCCAGCTCTGTTTCTTCGGACAGGGTAGGTTGGCCCCAGCATTTT
many	TRBV20-1	-	TRBJ1-1	CSASVRQEWEIEAFF	TGCAGTGCTAGCGTTAGACAGGAATGGGAGATTGAAGCTTTCTTT
many	TRBV6-1	-	TRBJ2-7	CASSEVQDTYEQYF	TGTGCCAGCAGTGAAGTACAGGATACCTACGAGCAGTACTTC
many	TRBV27	-	TRBJ1-1	CASSFLPGAEAFF	TGTGCCAGCAGTTTTTTGCCGGGGGCTGAAGCTTTCTTT
-	TRBV28	-	TRBJ1-1	CASREALGNTEAFF	TGTGCCAGCAGAGAGGCGTTGGGGAACACTGAAGCTTTCTTT
many	TRBV7-2	-	TRBJ2-3	CASSFAGYNTDTQYF	TGTGCCAGCAGCTTCGCGGGGTACAACACAGATACGCAGTATTTT
many	TRBV6-2/TRBV6-3	-	TRBJ2-6	CASSASHSGANVLTF	TGTGCCAGCAGTGCTTCCCATTCTGGGGCCAACGTCCTGACTTTC
few	TRBV10-3	-	TRBJ1-2	CAISESSRTANYGYTF	TGTGCCATCAGTGAGTCGAGTCGGACAGCTAACTATGGCTACACCTTC
many	TRBV3-1	TRBD2	TRBJ2-1	CASSQDSAGGANEQFF	TGTGCCAGCAGCCAAGATAGCGCGGGAGGGGCGAATGAGCAGTTCTTC
-	TRBV20-1	TRBD1	TRBJ2-3	CSARTRQGGQFTSTDTQYF	TGCAGTGCTAGGACGAGACAGGGGGGTCAATTCACTAGCACAGATACGCAGTATTTT
many	TRBV19	-	TRBJ2-3	CASSTADTQYF	TGTGCCAGTAGTACAGCAGATACGCAGTATTTT
few	TRBV6-2/TRBV6-3	-	TRBJ2-2	CASSYSSRGLTNTGELFFF	-
many	TRBV6-2/TRBV6-3	TRBD1	TRBJ1-5	CASSPGQGTYQPQHF	TGTGCCAGCAGTCCGGGACAGGGCACTTATCAGCCCCAGCATTTT
-	TRBV5-6	TRBD2	TRBJ2-7	CASSLGRLAGVYEQYF	TGTGCCAGCAGCTTGGGTCGGCTAGCGGGAGTCTACGAGCAGTACTTC
many	TRBV28	-	TRBJ2-1	CASRPGGNEQFF	TGTGCCAGCAGACCCGGGGGCAATGAGCAGTTCTTC
many	TRBV11-2	TRBD1	TRBJ1-1	CASTGTGGTRRTEAFF	TGTGCCAGCACCGGGACAGGGGGCACCCGAAGGACTGAAGCTTTCTTT
few	TRBV11-3	TRBD2	TRBJ2-1	CASSPSGREGGNEQFF	TGTGCCAGCAGCCCTTCGGGGCGGGAGGGAGGGAATGAGCAGTTCTTC